This TCR beta chain is drawn from a study of blood T cell repertoires in COVID-19. Study-level background: There were acute and convalescent COVID-19 samples, and they came from the United States, Italy and Spain. Sources were T cells, B-cell-depleted T cells, or PBMCs; the material itself was cDNA or gDNA.

Trimming removed 1 base at V and 2 bases at J, with 12 bases between. The CDR3 loop spans 16 amino acids. Germline V gene sequence: CDR1 SEHNR, CDR2 FQNEAQ (reference sequence). Authors' methods: It was from reference gene primer amplification that nucleated cell counts were estimated. Assay: immunoSEQ multiplex PCR; the TCRdb copy retains only in-frame clones and omits some. The V and J calls and clone size come from that table; D and trimming were worked out from the DNA. Altogether 350,000 to 400,000 clones are present, more than 80% being singletons, with the ten largest covering about 3%. The sequence derives from a woman younger than 45 with COVID-19, enrolled during active disease. Sequencing used peripheral blood. This chain joins TRBV7-9 and TRBJ1-3, with D maybe TRBD1 (6 bases). The CDR3 protein is CASSLVQGSPGNTIYF. The CDR3 DNA is TGTGCCAGCAGCTTAGTTCAGGGGTCCCCTGGAAACACCATATATTTT.